A selection of T cell receptor beta chains follows, all from one sample in a study of post-analysis software for immune sequencing data. Using its own MiXCR run on the PCR reads, TCRdb lists one record per CDR3 protein. The sample carries 650,000 to 850,000 distinct CDR3 sequences, roughly 50% recorded once. The sample taken for sequencing was blood. The receptors here all came from a girl between 10 and 17 years old with multiple sclerosis. Each CDR3 is given without its conserved first and last residue.

j_call: TRBJ2-7; v_call: TRBV4-3; cdr3_aa: ASSQDRLGRSNYEQY
j_call: NA; v_call: TRBV12-3/TRBV12-4; cdr3_aa: ASSTAGTGGYEQY
j_call: TRBJ1-4; v_call: TRBV5-1; cdr3_aa: ASSPGQASNEKLF
j_call: TRBJ2-5; v_call: TRBV7-9; cdr3_aa: ASSPKGAYPGETQY
j_call: TRBJ2-3; v_call: TRBV5-1; cdr3_aa: ASSFTSGSTDTQY
j_call: TRBJ2-3; v_call: TRBV4-1; cdr3_aa: ASSQDFVNGAADTQY
j_call: TRBJ1-1; v_call: TRBV27; cdr3_aa: ASRMSREVRTEAF
j_call: TRBJ2-7; v_call: TRBV12-3/TRBV12-4; cdr3_aa: ASSFGRPSYNEQY
j_call: TRBJ2-1; v_call: TRBV6-5; cdr3_aa: ASSYSRNNEQF
j_call: TRBJ2-5; v_call: TRBV7-7; cdr3_aa: ASSPAGGRQETQY
j_call: TRBJ2-1; v_call: TRBV5-4; cdr3_aa: ASSPGAPGNEQF
j_call: TRBJ2-1; v_call: TRBV20-1; cdr3_aa: SAPNEDRGLQDEQF
j_call: TRBJ2-7; v_call: TRBV13; cdr3_aa: ASSQPGQGSYEQY
j_call: TRBJ2-1; v_call: TRBV10-3; cdr3_aa: AISESGDPQF
j_call: TRBJ2-1; v_call: TRBV5-4; cdr3_aa: ASSFPGQGIMDEQF
j_call: TRBJ2-5; v_call: TRBV4-2; cdr3_aa: ASSLGQDQETQY
j_call: TRBJ2-7; v_call: TRBV27; cdr3_aa: ASSLGTGSYEQY
j_call: TRBJ2-7; v_call: TRBV2; cdr3_aa: ASLDFYEQY
j_call: TRBJ2-1; v_call: TRBV7-8; cdr3_aa: ASTRRGGVNNEQF
j_call: NA; v_call: TRBV20-1; cdr3_aa: SASLRGLRETQY
j_call: TRBJ2-7; v_call: TRBV20-1; cdr3_aa: SAEGDSPRVPYEQY
j_call: TRBJ1-2; v_call: TRBV3-1; cdr3_aa: ASSPPRTAPRGYT
j_call: TRBJ2-7; v_call: TRBV4-3; cdr3_aa: ASSQDLNYEQY
j_call: TRBJ1-2; v_call: TRBV18; cdr3_aa: ASSPPYGGASYGYT
j_call: TRBJ1-2; v_call: TRBV5-1; cdr3_aa: ASSFVVDNGYT
j_call: TRBJ2-1; v_call: TRBV7-9; cdr3_aa: ASSSGTSGRGRQF
j_call: TRBJ2-1; v_call: TRBV29-1; cdr3_aa: SAHSNEQF
j_call: TRBJ1-1; v_call: TRBV10-3; cdr3_aa: AISESEGREAF